This T cell receptor (beta chain) was retrieved from a study of post-analysis software for immune sequencing data. At the level of the study: Patients with relapsing-remitting, secondary progressive and progressive-relapsing multiple sclerosis courses were all represented. Whole-study results and caveats: Among a handful of TRBV segments more frequent in patients than controls were TRBV5-6, TRBV5-1 and TRBV20-1.

Unique molecular identifiers tagged the TCR beta cDNA libraries. Once about 0.85 to 10 million T cells were used, roughly 0.5 million cDNA molecules resulted. TCRdb independently ran MiXCR on the PCR reads; one entry per CDR3 protein. Of over 700,000 distinct CDR3 sequences detected, 25% to 30% appear once; the ten largest clones hold around 0.56%. Regarding this clonotype: What it binds is unknown.

V was trimmed by 1 base and J by 8 bases, leaving 5 bases between them. Per the germline V gene, CDR1 is LGHNA and CDR2 is YNFKEQ. The CDR3 length is 11 residues. The genes are TRBV4-2 and TRBJ1-2; D unclear. Sequenced sample: blood. This receptor was obtained from a girl aged 10 to 17 with multiple sclerosis. The CDR3 coding sequence is TGTGCCAGCAGCCAAGGCGAGGGCTACACCTTC. Protein sequence: CASSQGEGYTF.